This TCR beta chain was found in a study of OX40 agonist ivuxolimab in advanced cancers. Study-wide results and caveats: A proportion of nonresponders additionally exhibited low normalized T-cell clonal expansion.

On this clone: The antigen is not known.

Produced via immunoSEQ multiplex PCR; TCRdb's table is partial and in-frame only. The sample lists about 49,000 clones, about 90% occurring once. Between the trimmed V and J ends, which lost 4 bases and 4 bases, there was a span of 16 bases. CDR1 LGHNA and CDR2 YNFKEQ come from the germline V gene. There are 15 residues in the CDR3. The clonotype was recovered from an adult with an advanced solid tumor such as melanoma, head and neck, liver or kidney cancer. J is TRBJ1-2 and V is TRBV4-2, with D uncertain. The sequencing here drew on CD4+ or CD8+ T cells sorted from blood, taken in a trial of the OX40 agonist ivuxolimab. CDR3 bases: TGTGCCAGCAGCCCCGAGAGTGACTGGGCCTATGGCTACACCTTC. Amino acid sequence: CASSPESDWAYGYTF.